This TCR beta chain derives from a study of patients and donors after allogeneic stem cell transplantation. V lost 2 bases and J lost 1; bases outside the gene matches: 3. The CDR3 loop spans 15 amino acids. Germline CDR1 is SGHTA and CDR2 is FQGNSA. TCRdb redid the calling of the RT-PCR reads with MiXCR, one entry per CDR3 protein. The sample consists of about 960,000 distinct CDR3 sequences, roughly 18% of them appearing once. This clonotype was found a few times. The sample comprised blood, either unsorted or a sorted T cell fraction (not recorded which). This TCR was sampled from a human donor who was either an allogeneic HSCT recipient or a stem cell or donor lymphocyte infusion donor (not recorded which). It is not recorded whose cells these are; they may come from a transplant donor. This chain connects TRBV7-2 to TRBJ2-3, with 7 bases fitting TRBD2. The CDR3 sequence: CASSLFLAGTDTQYF. The CDR3 DNA reads TGTGCCAGCAGCTTATTTCTAGCGGGCACAGATACGCAGTATTTT.